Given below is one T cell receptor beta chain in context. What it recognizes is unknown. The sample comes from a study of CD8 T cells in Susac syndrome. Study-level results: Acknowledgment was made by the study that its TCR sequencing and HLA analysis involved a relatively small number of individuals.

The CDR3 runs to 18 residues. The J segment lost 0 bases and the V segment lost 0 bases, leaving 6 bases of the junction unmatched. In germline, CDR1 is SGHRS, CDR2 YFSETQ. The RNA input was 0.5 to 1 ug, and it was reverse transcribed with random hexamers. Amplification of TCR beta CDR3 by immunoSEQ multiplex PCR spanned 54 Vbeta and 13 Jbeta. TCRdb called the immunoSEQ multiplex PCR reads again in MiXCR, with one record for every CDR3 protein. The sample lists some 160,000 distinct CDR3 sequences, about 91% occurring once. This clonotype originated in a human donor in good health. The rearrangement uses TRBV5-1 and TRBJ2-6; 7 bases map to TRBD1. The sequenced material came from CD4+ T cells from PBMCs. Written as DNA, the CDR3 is TGCGCCAGCAGCTTGGATCACAGGGGAAGCTCTGGGGCCAACGTCCTGACTTTC. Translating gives CASSLDHRGSSGANVLTF.